This T cell receptor beta chain derives from a study of cytomegalovirus exposure and HLA in healthy donors. Study results and limitations: High specificity and sensitivity for cytomegalovirus status were reported for the classifier. Several V segments, TRBV6-2 and TRBV6-3 among them, could not be told apart and were dropped. Later analysis indicated greater clonal expansion among HLA-associated TCR beta chains than among equally common other chains.

The CDR3 consists of 16 residues. Germline CDR1 and CDR2: GTSNPN and SVGIG (reference sequence). V gave up 1 base and J gave up 3 bases; unmatched junction bases: 12. Comment on this clone: Its cognate antigen is unknown.

Use of 60 Vbeta and 13 Jbeta primers characterized the PCR. Method: immunoSEQ multiplex PCR; TCRdb's copy keeps in-frame clones and lacks some. The data contain around 200,000 clones, 84% of them singletons. Sequenced input: PBMCs. The source of this sequence is a girl aged 2 to 9 in good health and CMV-seropositive. This chain links TRBV30 with TRBJ2-7; 7 bases line up with TRBD2. The CDR3: CAWSAPPASGNYEQYF. The CDR3 bases are TGTGCCTGGAGTGCCCCCCCGGCTAGCGGAAACTACGAGCAGTACTTC.